What follows describes a single T cell receptor (beta chain). Antigen unknown. The sample holds other DNA sequences that translate to the same CDR3. The PCR ran on 60 Vbeta and 13 Jbeta primers. Methods used by the authors: Among the unique TCR beta chains that a later analysis counted, about 81 million in all, roughly 9.9 million were shared. The method was immunoSEQ multiplex PCR; TCRdb's version includes in-frame clones alone and lacks a portion of them. V, J and clone size are taken as reported in that table, and D and trimming were inferred from the DNA itself. Of about 160,000 clones listed, almost 85% are singletons. The sample originates from a study of cytomegalovirus exposure and HLA in healthy donors. Study-level results: Later genetic work tied a missense DCLRE1C variant to beta-chain V and J trimming. There were about 160 TCR beta chains listed as cytomegalovirus-associated.

The germline V and J ends were trimmed by 2 bases and 3 bases, with 5 bases remaining between them. CDR3 length equals 12 residues. CDR1 MNHNY and CDR2 SVGAGI come from the germline V gene (reference sequence). This sequence originates from a man aged 30 to 39 in good health and CMV-seronegative. The chain uses TRBV6-6 and TRBJ2-7, with a weak D call TRBD1 (5 bases). The sequencing sample was made of PBMCs. The CDR3 DNA reads as TGTGCCAGCAGTTACGACAGCTACGAGCAGTACTTC. This encodes CASSYDSYEQYF.